A selection of T cell receptor beta chains follows, all from one sample in a study of metastatic and nonmetastatic thyroid tumors. TCRdb re-processed the PCR reads through MiXCR. The profile covers over 40,000 clones, with 24% appearing a single time and around 3.2% taken by the ten largest. Sequencing input: blood. The receptors derive from a male donor with papillary thyroid cancer or a benign thyroid nodule (not recorded which). Some clones in this sample may be carry-over from other donors' samples. CDR3s include the opening cysteine and the closing phenylalanine or tryptophan. A D gene is named only where the DNA matches it firmly. Clone size is stated in some rows and not others, as once, few, many or a class when expanded.

>TRBD2|14|TRBJ2-1|TRBV20-1|.
CSGRRGLASNEQFF
TGCAGTGGTAGAAGGGGACTAGCCAGCAATGAGCAGTTCTTC
>.|13|TRBJ2-5|TRBV27|.
CASSLSYGQTQYF
TGTGCCAGCAGTTTATCGTACGGGCAGACCCAGTACTTC
>.|12|TRBJ2-5|TRBV7-9|.
CASSLASETQYF
TGTGCCAGCAGCTTAGCCAGTGAGACCCAGTACTTC
>.|13|TRBJ2-7|TRBV3-1|many
CASSQRDGYEQYF
TGTGCCAGCAGCCAGCGGGACGGGTACGAGCAGTACTTC
>TRBD1|13|TRBJ2-1|TRBV5-1|many
CASSSGQGGEQFF
TGCGCCAGCAGCTCCGGACAGGGCGGTGAGCAGTTCTTC
>.|16|TRBJ2-7|TRBV27|few
CSSSLSRSANSYDQYF
TGTTCCAGCAGTTTATCGAGGTCGGCCAACTCCTACGATCAGTACTTC
>TRBD1|16|TRBJ2-7|TRBV20-1|many
CSARASPGQGGYEQYF
TGCAGTGCTAGAGCCAGCCCGGGACAGGGGGGCTACGAGCAGTACTTC
>TRBD2|15|TRBJ2-3|TRBV7-8|.
CASSSSGSGTDTQYF
TGTGCCAGCAGCTCTAGCGGGAGTGGGACAGATACGCAGTATTTT
>TRBD2|15|TRBJ2-3|TRBV6-1|medium-sized
CASSESSGSTDTQYF
TGTGCCAGCAGTGAAAGTAGCGGGAGTACAGATACGCAGTATTTT
>.|14|TRBJ1-2|TRBV6-5|.
CASSTDCANYGHTF
TGTGCCAGCAGTACCGACTGTGCTAACTATGGCCACACCTTC
>TRBD2|15|TRBJ2-3|TRBV2|.
CASRATSGWTDTQYF
TGTGCCAGCAGAGCCACTAGCGGATGGACAGATACGCAGTATTTT
>.|11|TRBJ2-5|TRBV29-1|many
CSAEPGETQYF
TGCAGCGCCGAACCTGGAGAGACCCAGTACTTC
>.|16|TRBJ1-1|TRBV20-1|many
CSAKVWGQTLNTEAFF
TGCAGTGCTAAGGTGTGGGGGCAGACTTTGAACACTGAAGCTTTCTTT
>TRBD2|12|TRBJ2-1|TRBV7-3|many
CASAGVAHEQFF
TGTGCCAGCGCGGGAGTGGCCCATGAGCAGTTCTTC
>.|14|TRBJ1-2|TRBV28|many
CASSSEAGVYGYTF
TGTGCCAGCAGTTCGGAGGCTGGGGTCTATGGCTACACCTTC
>.|13|TRBJ2-5|TRBV18|.
CASSPLVSETQYF
TGTGCCAGCTCACCACTAGTATCGGAGACCCAGTACTTC
>.|17|TRBJ1-1|TRBV9|.
CASSVHRQSGEGTEAFF
TGTGCCAGCAGCGTCCATCGACAGTCAGGGGAGGGAACTGAAGCTTTCTTT
>.|17|TRBJ2-1|TRBV20-1|many
CSARAPFGGRGSNEQFF
TGCAGTGCTAGAGCCCCATTTGGCGGCCGGGGGTCAAATGAGCAGTTCTTC
>.|12|TRBJ2-7|TRBV10-3|many
CAISESSYEQYF
TGTGCCATCAGTGAGTCGAGCTACGAGCAGTACTTC
>.|15|TRBJ2-6|TRBV6-1|few
CASSPGSSGANVLTF
TGTGCCAGCAGTCCCGGTAGCTCTGGGGCCAACGTCCTGACTTTC
>.|16|TRBJ2-3|TRBV2|many
CASSGSGLRVTDTQYF
TGTGCCAGCAGTGGAAGCGGACTACGGGTGACAGATACGCAGTATTTT
>.|13|TRBJ2-2|TRBV6-1|many
CASRGRYTGELFF
TGTGCCAGCAGGGGCCGATACACCGGGGAGCTGTTTTTT
>.|14|TRBJ2-7|TRBV7-6|.
CASSSGDLPYEQYF
TGTGCCAGCAGCAGTGGGGATCTCCCCTACGAGCAGTACTTC
>TRBD1|17|TRBJ2-5|TRBV5-5|many
CASSLEPGGARGETQYF
TGTGCCAGCAGCCTGGAGCCAGGGGGCGCGAGAGGAGAGACCCAGTACTTC
>TRBD2|14|TRBJ2-7|TRBV27|medium-sized
CASSTLAGAYEQYF
TGTGCCAGCAGTACACTAGCGGGAGCCTACGAGCAGTACTTC
>.|15|TRBJ2-2|TRBV5-6|.
CASSFTAGQYGELFF
TGTGCCAGCAGCTTTACGGCAGGGCAGTACGGGGAGCTGTTTTTT
>.|16|TRBJ2-7|TRBV27|.
CASSPDGGGGLYEQYF
TGTGCCAGCAGTCCCGATGGAGGAGGGGGTCTCTACGAGCAGTACTTC
>.|13|TRBJ2-1|TRBV6-2/TRBV6-3|few
CASGGSEYNEQFF
TGTGCCAGCGGGGGTAGTGAATACAATGAGCAGTTCTTC
>TRBD2|14|TRBJ2-7|TRBV10-2|.
CASSDIAGLYEQYF
TGCGCCAGCAGTGATATAGCGGGGCTCTACGAGCAGTACTTC
>TRBD1|13|TRBJ1-1|TRBV20-1|.
CVTGQGLSTEAFF
TGCGTTACGGGACAGGGGTTGAGCACTGAAGCTTTCTTT
>.|14|TRBJ1-4|TRBV7-8|.
CASSLWARGEKLFF
TGTGCCAGCAGCTTATGGGCTCGCGGCGAAAAACTGTTTTTT
>.|15|TRBJ1-4|TRBV20-1|many
CSARDPRGRGEKLFF
TGCAGTGCTAGAGATCCGAGAGGTCGGGGGGAAAAACTGTTTTTT